This TCR beta chain is from a study of blood T cell repertoires in COVID-19. This clone appeared a few times. There are 15 residues in the CDR3. Looked up from germline, CDR1 is LNHDA and CDR2 is SQIVND (reference sequence). Trimming removed 3 bases from V and 1 base from J; junction bases left unmatched: 3. Authors' analysis steps: The assay estimated nucleated cells by amplifying reference gene primers. Libraries were prepared by immunoSEQ multiplex PCR; TCRdb keeps only in-frame clonotypes and omits some of them. V, J and clone size derive from that table, while D and trimming were established from the DNA sequence. The sample records tens of thousands of clones, around 84% being singletons.

The TCR originated in an older man with active or convalescent COVID-19. The chain is built from TRBV19 and TRBJ2-1, with 7 bases fitting TRBD2. Sequenced input: peripheral blood. CDR3 DNA: TGTGCCAGTAGTATTGCGCGGGGGTCCTACAATGAGCAGTTCTTC. Its translation: CASSIARGSYNEQFF.